This TCR beta chain comes out of a study of blood T cell repertoires in COVID-19. Study processing details: The authors estimated nucleated cell counts from reference gene primer amplification. Data came from immunoSEQ multiplex PCR; TCRdb stores just in-frame clones and leaves some out. That table furnishes V, J and clone size, whereas the DNA furnished D and trimming. This table holds 50,000 to 85,000 clones, about 82% found once. The V gene end was trimmed by 6 bases and the J gene end by 2 bases; junction bases not matched to a gene: 4. The CDR3 loop spans 13 amino acids. Per the germline V gene, CDR1 is MDHEN and CDR2 is SYDVKM.

This receptor was identified in a human donor in a cohort sampled during active COVID-19. The sequenced sample consisted of peripheral blood. The chain joins TRBV28 to TRBJ2-7; 7 bases line up with TRBD1. CDR3 nucleotides: TGTGCCAGCAGGCTGGGGACAGCCTACGAGCAGTACTTC. The encoded protein is CASRLGTAYEQYF.